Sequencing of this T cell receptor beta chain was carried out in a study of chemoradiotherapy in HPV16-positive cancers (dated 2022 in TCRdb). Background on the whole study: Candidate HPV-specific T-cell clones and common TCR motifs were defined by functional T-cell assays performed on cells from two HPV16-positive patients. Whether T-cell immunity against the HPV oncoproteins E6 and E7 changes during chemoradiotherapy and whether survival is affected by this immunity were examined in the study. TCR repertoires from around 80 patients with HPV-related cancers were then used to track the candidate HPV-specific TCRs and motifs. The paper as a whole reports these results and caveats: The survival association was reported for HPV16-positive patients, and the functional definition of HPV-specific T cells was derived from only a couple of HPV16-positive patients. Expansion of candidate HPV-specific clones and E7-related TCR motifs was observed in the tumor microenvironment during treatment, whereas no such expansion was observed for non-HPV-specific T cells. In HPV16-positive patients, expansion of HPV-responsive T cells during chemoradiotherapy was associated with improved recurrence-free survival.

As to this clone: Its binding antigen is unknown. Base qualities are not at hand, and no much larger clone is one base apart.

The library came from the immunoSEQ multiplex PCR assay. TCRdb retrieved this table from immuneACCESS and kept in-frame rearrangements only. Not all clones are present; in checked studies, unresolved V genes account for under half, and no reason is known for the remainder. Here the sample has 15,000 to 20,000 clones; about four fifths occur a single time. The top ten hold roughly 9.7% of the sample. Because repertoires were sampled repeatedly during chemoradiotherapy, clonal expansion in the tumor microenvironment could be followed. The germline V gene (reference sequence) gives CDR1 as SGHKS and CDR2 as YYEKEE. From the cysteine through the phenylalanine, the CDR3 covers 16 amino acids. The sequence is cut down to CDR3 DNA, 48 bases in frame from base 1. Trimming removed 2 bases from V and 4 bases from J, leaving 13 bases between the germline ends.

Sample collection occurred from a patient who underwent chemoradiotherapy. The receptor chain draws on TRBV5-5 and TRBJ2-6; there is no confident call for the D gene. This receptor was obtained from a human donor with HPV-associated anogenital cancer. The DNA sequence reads TGTGCCAGCAGCTTACCTCAGGTTGCCGGGGCCAACGTCCTGACTTTC. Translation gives CASSLPQVAGANVLTF.